These 16 T cell receptor beta chains originate from one sample sequenced in a study of yellow fever vaccine responses in identical twins. MiXCR, run by TCRdb on the RT-PCR reads, gives a single entry per CDR3 protein. The data hold 720 or so distinct CDR3 sequences, with about nine tenths observed a single time. Here the sequenced sample was T cells from blood (PBMCs), unsorted or a sorted subset (not recorded which), taken before or after yellow fever vaccination (not recorded which). These receptors were collected from a female donor who received the yellow fever vaccine.

V and J are TRBV10-1 and TRBJ2-2; 11 bases are shared with TRBD2. The germline V gene has CDR1 WNHNN and CDR2 SYGVQD (reference sequence). The CDR3 has 15 residues. Unmatched junction bases numbered 0, after V lost 2 bases and J lost 4 bases. CDR3 in DNA: TGCGCCAGCAGTGAGGGACTAGCGGGCACCGGGGAGCTGTTTTTT. It translates to CASSEGLAGTGELFF.

The rearrangement joins TRBV20-1 to TRBJ2-1; D is possibly TRBD1 or TRBD2 (6 bases each). This CDR3 spans 18 amino acids. The V gene lost 3 bases and the J gene lost 0 bases, with 21 bases spanning the gap. Germline CDR1 DFQATT, CDR2 SNEGSKA (reference sequence). This chain's CDR3 is CSARSLVGGTNSYNEQFF. The CDR3 nucleotides read TGCAGTGCTAGGTCACTCGTAGGCGGGACAAACTCCTACAATGAGCAGTTCTTC.

V is TRBV28 and J is TRBJ2-1; D may correspond to TRBD1 or TRBD2 (5 bases each). The CDR3 consists of 14 residues. V gave up 7 bases and J gave up 0 bases, with 10 bases separating them. The germline CDR1 and CDR2 sequences are MDHEN and SYDVKM. The CDR3 sequence is CASKRDGSYNEQFF. CDR3 DNA: TGTGCCAGCAAGAGGGACGGCTCCTACAATGAGCAGTTCTTC. The whole variable domain, filled in from reference TRBV28 and TRBJ2-1, reads DVKVTQSSRYLVKRTGEKVFLECVQDMDHENMFWYRQDPGLGLRLIYFSYDVKMKEKGDIPEGYSVSREKKERFSLILESASTNQTSMYLCASKRDGSYNEQFFGPGTRLTVL.

This chain joins TRBV20-1 and TRBJ2-7; TRBD2 aligns across 7 bases. Germline CDR1 is DFQATT and CDR2 is SNEGSKA (reference sequence). V shed 6 bases and J 0 bases; nucleotides not matched to a gene: 11. This CDR3 has 15 amino acids. CDR3 sequence reads: CSATALREPSYEQYF. CDR3 in DNA: TGCAGTGCCACCGCCCTGCGGGAGCCCTCCTACGAGCAGTACTTC.

V usage is TRBV10-1 and J usage is TRBJ1-1, with 7 nucleotides matching TRBD1. Germline values: CDR1 WNHNN, CDR2 SYGVQD (reference sequence). With 6 bases clipped from V and 6 bases from J, the junction kept 4 bases outside the gene matches. The CDR3 has 12 residues. The CDR3 DNA is TGCGCCAGCAGCCACGACAGGGCTGAAGCTTTCTTT. It codes for CASSHDRAEAFF.

In DNA, the CDR3 is TGCAGTGCTAGAGATTGGGTTAGCGGGAGGTCAGAGACCCAGTACTTC. Amino acids: CSARDWVSGRSETQYF. V and J are TRBV20-1 and TRBJ2-5; TRBD2 matches at 10 bases. V dropped 0 bases and J dropped 4; count of bases not matched to a gene: 8. The CDR3 runs 16 residues. The germline V gene encodes CDR1 DFQATT and CDR2 SNEGSKA (reference sequence).

This clonotype was observed a few times. The rearrangement links TRBV20-1 to TRBJ2-3; no clear D gene. CDR3 length: 10 amino acids. Germline values: CDR1 DFQATT, CDR2 SNEGSKA (reference sequence). Trimming removed 6 bases from V and 11 bases from J, with 12 bases in between. CDR3 sequence (DNA): TGCAGTGCACTCCGCAGAGAGCAGTATTTT. Its translation: CSALRREQYF.

This chain joins TRBV4-3 and TRBJ1-5; TRBD1 matches 9 bases. CDR3 length: 17 amino acids. Germline V gene lookup returns CDR1 LGHNA and CDR2 YSLEER. After removal of 5 bases from V and 1 base from J, the junction contained 9 bases not matched to a gene. In DNA, the CDR3 is TGCGCCAGCAGCGAATTCCCCGGGACAGGGAGCAATCAGCCCCAGCATTTT. This encodes CASSEFPGTGSNQPQHF.

The V gene is TRBV6-2 or TRBV6-3, the J gene TRBJ1-2; possible D gene TRBD1, 5 bases. The CDR3 consists of 13 residues. The germline CDR1 and CDR2 sequences are MNHEY and SVGEGT. V shed 5 bases and J shed 7 bases, with 14 bases lying between them. CDR3 region: CASSHRPGFGYTF. The CDR3 DNA sequence: TGTGCCAGCAGTCATAGGCCAGGGTTTGGCTACACCTTC.

The CDR3 DNA is TGTGCCAGCAGTTTAGTGGGCAGGGGGCTGTGGGTTAACACCGGGGAGCTGTTTTTT. Translated: CASSLVGRGLWVNTGELFF. This sequence joins TRBV12-3 or TRBV12-4 and TRBJ2-2, with 8 nucleotides matching TRBD1. V shed 1 base and J 2 bases; nucleotides not matched to a gene: 12. The CDR3 is 19 residues long.

This clonotype came up a few times. This chain connects TRBV10-3 to TRBJ1-1, with 9 bases identical to TRBD1. Germline CDR1 and CDR2: ENHRY and SYGVKD. The CDR3 has 12 residues. With V trimmed by 6 bases and J by 11 bases, 7 bases remained unmatched. The DNA of the CDR3 is TGTGCCATCAGGGGACAGGGTGTTGAGGCTTTCTTT. Translating it yields CAIRGQGVEAFF.

V gene TRBV7-3 combines with J gene TRBJ2-1; TRBD1 agrees at 7 bases. The CDR3 runs to 14 residues. Looked up from germline, CDR1 is SGHTA and CDR2 is FQGTGA. V was clipped by 5 bases and J by 5 bases; unmatched bases: 6. The CDR3 is CASSPGTVNNEQFF. The CDR3, as DNA: TGTGCCAGCAGCCCCGGGACAGTTAACAATGAGCAGTTCTTC.

The chain is built from TRBV18 and TRBJ1-5, with D possibly being TRBD1 (6 bases). CDR3 length: 15 residues. Germline CDR1 is KGHSH and CDR2 is LQKENI. V was clipped by 4 bases and J by 4 bases, with 14 bases between them. The chain's CDR3 is CASSQGGKVNQPQHF. The CDR3 bases are TGTGCCAGCTCACAAGGGGGTAAGGTGAATCAGCCCCAGCATTTT.

This chain joins TRBV2 and TRBJ2-1; D unclear. The CDR3 contains 14 residues. Germline CDR1 and CDR2: SNHLY and FYNNEI. V dropped 3 bases and J dropped 5 bases, with 11 bases sitting between them. For the CDR3, the DNA is TGTGCCAGCAGTGATCACCTAGGACACAATGAGCAGTTCTTC. This gives the protein CASSDHLGHNEQFF.

The CDR3 nucleotides are TGCAGTGCTCCTATCCGGGACGGAAGTTATGGCTACACCTTC. Translation gives CSAPIRDGSYGYTF. The J gene is TRBJ1-2, the V gene TRBV20-1; weak D call: TRBD1 (5 bases). CDR1 DFQATT and CDR2 SNEGSKA come from the germline V gene (reference sequence). Trimming shortened V by 5 bases and J by 5 bases, and 18 bases separated the two germline ends. The CDR3 consists of 14 residues.

This chain joins TRBV6-2 or TRBV6-3 and TRBJ1-6, with a possible D match to TRBD1 (5 bases). The CDR3 sequence is 18 residues long. The V gene lost 0 bases and the J gene lost 9 bases, with 21 bases spanning the gap. Germline values: CDR1 MNHEY, CDR2 SVGEGT. This CDR3 reads CASSYSPPTDGGASPLHF. The CDR3 nucleotides read TGTGCCAGCAGTTACTCCCCTCCAACCGACGGGGGAGCTTCACCCCTCCACTTT.